What follows is one T cell receptor (beta chain) and its context. This clone's antigen is unknown. No much larger clonotype is one base removed from it; base qualities were not supplied. The source of the sample is a study of T cells in localized non-small cell lung cancer (dated by TCRdb to 2018 to 2020). In terms of the full investigation: The study examined T cell repertoires in 200 to 300 patients with early-stage NSCLC and compared tumors with uninvolved tumor-adjacent lungs. All 240 or so NSCLC patients in the cohort were treatment-naive and had localized lung tumors that were resected. A mean age of around 66 years was recorded for the NSCLC patients, of whom 120 to 150 were male and about a hundred were female. What the work shows at the level of the full study, not this receptor alone: Multi-region tumor sequencing was not performed, so intratumor heterogeneity could not be excluded. A median of approximately 50 of the top 100 tumor clones turned up in the paired uninvolved adjacent lung, and around 27 of those clones also ranked among the top 100 of that same adjacent lung. Uninvolved tumor-adjacent lung showed the highest T cell clonality, higher than tumor, which suggests more focused antigenic responses in the uninvolved tumor-adjacent lung. Since the design was exploratory, TCR variables were selected using unadjusted p-values with no false-discovery rate correction. Longer overall survival was associated with higher T cell density in blood, whereas shorter survival was associated with higher clonality in adjacent lung.

The CDR3 numbers 14 residues from cysteine through phenylalanine. The kept DNA is CDR3 alone, 42 bases in frame from the first base. V was cut back by 0 bases and J by 0 bases, leaving a gap of 5 bases between them. Looking up the germline V gene (reference sequence) yields CDR1 LNHDA and CDR2 SQIVND. The immunoSEQ Assay was used to sequence TCR beta CDR3 regions from DNA. The study's processing was this. T cell density was computed as TCR beta template counts normalized to usable DNA estimated by amplifying housekeeping genes. The preseqR package was used to estimate richness by extrapolating to 400,000 templates for PBMC samples and to 120,000 templates for tissue samples. Clonality was calculated as one minus Pielou's evenness. Tissue-enriched TCRs were identified by differential abundance testing using productive amino-acid clonotypes, minimum total count 5 and alpha 0.1. The Jaccard Index and the Morisita Overlap Index were used to measure repertoire overlap between compartments. TCR beta CDR3s were clustered by GLIPH together with public tetramer-defined viral CDR3s, and at least three viral sequences plus V-gene enrichment were required for viral motifs. TCRdb obtained this table from immuneACCESS and retained in-frame rearrangements with V and J assigned. These tables miss some clones; where compared with another copy, unresolved V genes account for less than half of the shortfall, and the remainder is unexplained. The D gene and trimming were derived from the DNA, and the V and J assignments and clone size from that table. This sample is represented by fewer than 2,500 clones; 25% to 30% of them were singletons. The ten most abundant clones make up roughly 16% of the sample.

Uninvolved adjacent lung was sampled at least 2 cm away from the tumor margin, and two independent pathologists confirmed that the tissue had no atypia. At diagnosis, peripheral blood, uninvolved tumor-adjacent lung and tumor were collected and stored as a combination of fresh-frozen and FFPE material. This receptor was obtained from a female donor over 55 with stage I lung adenocarcinoma. The V gene is TRBV19 and the J gene is TRBJ1-2; a weak D assignment points to TRBD1 (5 bases agree). The specimen was normal lung tissue next to the tumor, collected before any cancer treatment. The CDR3 sequence is CASSIDRANYGYTF. The nucleotide sequence reads TGTGCCAGTAGTATAGACAGGGCTAACTATGGCTACACCTTC.